This T cell receptor (beta chain) was identified during a study of blood T cell repertoires in COVID-19. Overall study context: Collection of acute and convalescent COVID-19 samples took place in the United States, Italy and Spain. T cells, B-cell-depleted T cells, or PBMCs provided the cDNA or gDNA that served as material.

J was trimmed by 0 bases and V by 7 bases; bases with no gene match: 6. The CDR3 runs to 15 residues. In germline, CDR1 is SEHNR, CDR2 FQNEAQ (reference sequence). Authors' processing steps: Scientists estimated how many nucleated cells there were by amplifying reference gene primers. Repertoires were generated with immunoSEQ multiplex PCR, while TCRdb's copy carries only in-frame clones and drops some. The DNA gave D and trimming, while V, J and clone size come from that table. The sample records tens of thousands of clones, more than 70% being singletons. Sequencing was carried out using peripheral blood. The chain has TRBV7-9 and TRBJ2-1; 7 positions match TRBD2. This receptor was taken from a man aged 50 or older with acute or convalescent COVID-19. CDR3 in amino acids: CASNSPGGSYNEQFF. DNA for the CDR3: TGTGCCAGCAATAGCCCGGGGGGCTCCTACAATGAGCAGTTCTTC.